This T cell receptor beta chain comes out of a study of T cell changes during pregnancy in multiple sclerosis. The CDR3 runs 14 residues. V dropped 3 bases and J dropped 10 bases, with 13 bases sitting between them. Germline loops: CDR1 SGHAT, CDR2 FQNNGV. The method was immunoSEQ multiplex PCR; TCRdb's version includes in-frame clones alone and lacks a portion of them. The sample contains roughly 27,000 clones, around nine tenths of which appear only once. V gene TRBV11-2 combines with J gene TRBJ1-6; D may be TRBD1 (6 bases). The material sequenced was CD4+ T cells from peripheral blood mononuclear cells, taken in the first trimester of pregnancy. The receptor comes from a female donor with multiple sclerosis, enrolled in a pregnancy study. CDR3 sequence (DNA): TGTGCCAGCAGCTTGGCAGGGGTGGGATCACCCCTCCACTTT. Residues: CASSLAGVGSPLHF.